The clone carrying this T cell receptor beta chain has at least ten counts. V shed 2 bases, J shed 5 bases, and the junction held 9 bases outside the gene matches. CDR1 and CDR2 from the germline V gene are DFQATT and SNEGSKA (reference sequence). The CDR3 covers 15 residues. Via MiXCR, TCRdb re-called the 5' RACE reads, giving one row per CDR3 protein. The sample contains some 400,000 distinct CDR3 sequences, around 6.4% of which appear only once. This entry belongs to a study of T cells after yellow fever vaccination. The source was PBMCs, collected 5 days after the yellow fever booster vaccination. V gene TRBV20-1 combines with J gene TRBJ2-5, with 9 positions matching TRBD2. The clonotype originates from a man in his thirties or forties who received the YFV17D yellow fever vaccine. The CDR3 DNA reads as TGCAGTGCTAGACAAATAGCGGGGGCTGGGGAGACCCAGTACTTC. This encodes CSARQIAGAGETQYF.